This is a list of T cell receptor beta chains from one sample in a study of memory CD4+ T cells and cytomegalovirus serostatus. The repertoire was sequenced with immunoSEQ multiplex PCR; TCRdb's copy has only in-frame clones and lacks some. In the table there are tens of thousands of clones, under 90% of which are singletons. Sequencing used memory CD4+ T cells from blood. These receptors all stem from an adult in good health and CMV-seronegative. The CDR3 runs from the conserved cysteine through the conserved F or W. The D gene is left open where the match is weak. A row's size may be missing; if present it is once, few, many or a size class.

TGTGCCAGCCCTCCACCTAGCAGAGGGAGCACAGATACGCAGTATTTT | CASPPPSRGSTDTQYF | TRBV28 | - | TRBJ2-3 | -
TGCGCCAGCAGCTTTCAAGCGCAGGGCCAAGAGACCCAGTACTTC | CASSFQAQGQETQYF | TRBV5-1 | - | TRBJ2-5 | -
TGTGCCAGCAGCCAAGAAGTGTTGGAGACACGACGAAATGGCTACACCTTC | CASSQEVLETRRNGYTF | TRBV4-2 | - | TRBJ1-2 | -
TGTGCCAGCAGCTTGACCGGACAGGGTACCACAGATACGCAGTATTTT | CASSLTGQGTTDTQYF | TRBV5-6 | - | TRBJ2-3 | TRBD1
TGTGCCAGCAGCTTGCCAGGGATCGAGCAGTACTTC | CASSLPGIEQYF | TRBV5-6 | once | TRBJ2-7 | -
TGTGCCACCAGCAGAGATTTTTCCGGGTTTGGCTACACCTTC | CATSRDFSGFGYTF | TRBV15 | few | TRBJ1-2 | -
TGTGCCAGCAGCTCGGAAAATCAGCCCCAGCATTTT | CASSSENQPQHF | TRBV11-2 | - | TRBJ1-5 | -
TGTGCCAGCAGCTTGGGGGCTAGCGGGGGCACAGATACGCAGTATTTT | CASSLGASGGTDTQYF | TRBV5-4 | - | TRBJ2-3 | TRBD2
TGTGCCAGCAGTCGACAGGGTTGGGGCTCGGAGCAGTACTTC | CASSRQGWGSEQYF | TRBV6-5 | - | TRBJ2-7 | TRBD1
TGCGCCAGCCGCCGAGAGGCGAACACCGGGGAGCTGTTTTTT | CASRREANTGELFF | TRBV5-1 | once | TRBJ2-2 | -
TGTGCCAGCAGCACTGGACAGGGGGCTTGGGGCTACACCTTC | CASSTGQGAWGYTF | TRBV5-4 | - | TRBJ1-2 | TRBD1
TGTGCCAGCTCATCGGGACAGAGAAACACCATATATTTT | CASSSGQRNTIYF | TRBV18 | few | TRBJ1-3 | TRBD1
TGCAGTGCTAGAGGGGTTAACGAGCAGTACTTC | CSARGVNEQYF | TRBV20-1 | - | TRBJ2-7 | -
TGTGCCAGCAGTGTTCACAGGGGGCGCGGAACTGAAGCTTTCTTT | CASSVHRGRGTEAFF | TRBV6-1 | once | TRBJ1-1 | TRBD1
TGTGCCAGCAGCCGGACTACAGGGGGCGGAACAGATACGCAGTATTTT | CASSRTTGGGTDTQYF | TRBV7-8 | - | TRBJ2-3 | TRBD1
TGTGCCAGCAGTCCCACGGGGCTCGTAAGGTACACCTTC | CASSPTGLVRYTF | TRBV28 | - | TRBJ1-2 | -
TGTGCCATCAGTGACCCGGGAAGGGAGGGCGAAAAACTGTTTTTT | CAISDPGREGEKLFF | TRBV10-3 | - | TRBJ1-4 | -
TGCAGCGTTGACCATATGCTGGGACAGGGCGGTATTTGGTGGTCCTACGAGCAGTACTTC | CSVDHMLGQGGIWWSYEQYF | TRBV29-1 | - | TRBJ2-7 | TRBD1
TGCGCCAGCAGGCAGGGAATAGACGGCTACACCTTC | CASRQGIDGYTF | TRBV5-1 | once | TRBJ1-2 | -
TGTGCCAGCAGCGTAGCTCTACGACCGGGACCTATAGGAAACACCATATATTTT | CASSVALRPGPIGNTIYF | TRBV9 | - | TRBJ1-3 | -
TGTGCCAGCAGCTTCGACAGCGCTAACTATGGCTACACCTTC | CASSFDSANYGYTF | TRBV7-8 | - | TRBJ1-2 | -
TGTGCCAGCTCTTCGGGGAGCGGGGGAGCCGGGAAGACCCAGTACTTC | CASSSGSGGAGKTQYF | TRBV18 | - | TRBJ2-5 | TRBD2
TGTGCCAGCAGCGACTCGGACAGGGGGTCCGCCTCTGGAAACACCATATATTTT | CASSDSDRGSASGNTIYF | TRBV5-4 | - | TRBJ1-3 | TRBD1
TGTGCCAGCAGTGCGGAGAAAGGACCGAACTATGGCTACACCTTC | CASSAEKGPNYGYTF | TRBV6-4 | - | TRBJ1-2 | -
TGCAGCGTTGCGGGACAGAGAGATGGCTACACCTTC | CSVAGQRDGYTF | TRBV29-1 | - | TRBJ1-2 | TRBD1
TGTGCCAGCAGCCCGGCGGGCAGTTACAATGAGCAGTTCTTC | CASSPAGSYNEQFF | TRBV7-9 | - | TRBJ2-1 | -
TGTGCCACCAGCGGTGACAGGGGCGCCCTCACAGATACGCAGTATTTT | CATSGDRGALTDTQYF | TRBV15 | - | TRBJ2-3 | TRBD1